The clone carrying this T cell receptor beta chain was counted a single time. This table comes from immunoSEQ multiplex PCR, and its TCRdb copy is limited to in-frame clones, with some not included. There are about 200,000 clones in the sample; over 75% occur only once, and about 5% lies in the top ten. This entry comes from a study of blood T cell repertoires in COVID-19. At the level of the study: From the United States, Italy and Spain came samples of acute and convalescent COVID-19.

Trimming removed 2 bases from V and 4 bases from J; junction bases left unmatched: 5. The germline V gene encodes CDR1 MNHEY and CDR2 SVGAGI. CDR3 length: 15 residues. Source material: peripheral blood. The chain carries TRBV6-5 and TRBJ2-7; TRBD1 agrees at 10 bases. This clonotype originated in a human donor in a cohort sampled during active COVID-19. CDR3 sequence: CASSYADRGKYEQYF. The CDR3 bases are TGTGCCAGCAGTTACGCGGACAGGGGGAAATACGAGCAGTACTTC.